This T cell receptor (beta chain) is drawn from a study of blood T cell repertoires in COVID-19. About the research overall: COVID-19 samples collected from the United States, Italy and Spain covered acute and convalescent phases.

Cohorts were assigned according to the clinical history that participants reported. In the authors' workflow: For nucleated cells, counts were estimated from reference gene primer amplification. Using immunoSEQ multiplex PCR, the repertoire was profiled, and TCRdb retains in-frame clones only, with some absent. V, J and clone size reflect that table, while D and trimming were determined from the DNA. The sample yields about 280,000 clones, roughly 89% seen once. The clonotype was recovered from a woman under 30 with acute COVID-19. Sequenced sample: PBMCs or T cells enriched from blood (not recorded which).

The CDR3: CASSYGDRGNEKLFF. As DNA, the CDR3 is TGTGCCAGCAGTTACGGGGACAGAGGTAATGAAAAACTGTTTTTT. The rearrangement uses TRBV6-2 or TRBV6-3 and TRBJ1-4, with TRBD1 matching 7 bases. Germline CDR1 is MNHEY and CDR2 is SVGEGT. CDR3 length equals 15 residues. The trim removed 2 bases at V and 4 bases at J, leaving 4 bases unmatched.